This TCR beta chain was captured in a study of OX40 agonist ivuxolimab in advanced cancers. Study-wide context: Each dose-escalation patient presented with hepatocellular carcinoma, melanoma, renal cell or head and neck cancer. Anti-PD-1, anti-PD-L1 or anti-CTLA-4 therapy given earlier was allowed, and 40% had some. Three patients got partial responses; one had hepatocellular carcinoma and two had cutaneous melanoma. Study-wide results and limits: Clonal expansion from baseline to week 6 occurred in both CD4+ and CD8+ T cells.

Assay: immunoSEQ multiplex PCR; the TCRdb copy retains only in-frame clones and omits some. In the table there are about 94,000 clones, around 87% of which are singletons. The count of this clone is one. The target antigen is unknown. The sequence was collected from an adult with an advanced solid tumor such as melanoma, head and neck, liver or kidney cancer. The material was CD4+ or CD8+ T cells sorted from blood, obtained in a trial of the OX40 agonist ivuxolimab.

DNA of the CDR3: TGTGCCAGCAGTGAACCCTGGGGAGGGGACATTCAGTACTTC. The encoded protein is CASSEPWGGDIQYF. The chain combines TRBV2 with TRBJ2-4; the match to TRBD2 covers 7 bases. There are 14 residues in the CDR3. The V gene end was trimmed by 2 bases and the J gene end by 8 bases; junction bases not matched to a gene: 6. CDR1 is SNHLY and CDR2 is FYNNEI in the germline V gene.